A selection of T cell receptor beta chains follows, all from one sample in a study of early stage breast cancer tumors. Some clones are missing from TCRdb's copy, which holds only in-frame ones; the method was immunoSEQ multiplex PCR. The table has approximately 20,000 clones, approximately 80% seen once. Sequencing used blood. Receptors originate from a person between 55 and 69 years old with breast cancer. Both conserved end residues are part of each CDR3. The D gene is left open where the match is weak. Size is omitted from some rows. Given values are once, few, many or a class for expanded clones.

>13|NA|TRBV29-1|TRBJ1-2|NA
TGCAGCGTTGACGTAGACAGGAAGTATGGCTACACCTTC
CSVDVDRKYGYTF
>13|TRBD1|TRBV30|TRBJ1-2|few
TGTGCCTGGACGTCGGACAGGGTATATGGCTACACCTTC
CAWTSDRVYGYTF
>15|NA|TRBV7-3|TRBJ2-1|NA
TGTGCCAGCAGCCCAAAGTCTAGTGCCTACAATGAGCAGTTCTTC
CASSPKSSAYNEQFF
>14|NA|TRBV5-1|TRBJ1-2|NA
TGCGCCAGCAGCTTGGGTCGGGGTAACTATGGCTACACCTTC
CASSLGRGNYGYTF
>14|NA|TRBV19|TRBJ2-7|NA
TGTGCCAGTAGCCCCCGGGCCCCTACCTACGAGCAGTACTTC
CASSPRAPTYEQYF
>11|NA|TRBV2|TRBJ2-7|few
TGTGCCAGCAGTGAAACCTACGAGCAGTACTTC
CASSETYEQYF
>20|NA|TRBV12-1|TRBJ2-7|NA
TGTGCCAGCAGCTTTAGCCTAGCGGGAGTAGCCTCTTGGAGCTCCTACGAGCAGTACTTC
CASSFSLAGVASWSSYEQYF
>16|NA|TRBV4-1|TRBJ1-4|NA
TGCGCCAGCAGCCAAGAACGAGGCCGTGCTAATGAAAAACTGTTTTTT
CASSQERGRANEKLFF
>14|TRBD1|TRBV29-1|TRBJ2-7|NA
TGCAGCGTGTCCCGGGACAGGGGCACCTACGAGCAGTACTTC
CSVSRDRGTYEQYF
>17|NA|TRBV9|TRBJ1-3|NA
TGTGCCAGCAGCGCCCCTGGTTACGACCGAACTGGAAACACCATATATTTT
CASSAPGYDRTGNTIYF
>15|NA|TRBV30|TRBJ1-3|NA
TGTGCCTATTCGAATCAACATGGGGTCGGAAACACCATATATTTT
CAYSNQHGVGNTIYF
>14|NA|TRBV6-5|TRBJ2-7|NA
TGTGCCAGCAGTTTGACGGACGGGAAGGACGAGCAGTACTTC
CASSLTDGKDEQYF
>14|NA|TRBV5-1|TRBJ2-3|NA
TGCGCCAGCAAGCGGTCCGGCCGCACAGATACGCAGTATTTT
CASKRSGRTDTQYF
>14|TRBD2|TRBV6-1|TRBJ2-1|few
TGTGCCAGCAGTGAAGCCGGGTGGGGGGGTGAGCAGTTCTTC
CASSEAGWGGEQFF
>14|NA|TRBV5-1|TRBJ2-3|NA
TGCGCCAGCAGCTTTAAGGGCCTGGGAGATACGCAGTATTTT
CASSFKGLGDTQYF
>17|NA|TRBV4-1|TRBJ2-7|NA
TGCGCCAGCAGCCAAGATTGGGCTCTGTCCGGCTCCTACGAGCAGTACTTC
CASSQDWALSGSYEQYF